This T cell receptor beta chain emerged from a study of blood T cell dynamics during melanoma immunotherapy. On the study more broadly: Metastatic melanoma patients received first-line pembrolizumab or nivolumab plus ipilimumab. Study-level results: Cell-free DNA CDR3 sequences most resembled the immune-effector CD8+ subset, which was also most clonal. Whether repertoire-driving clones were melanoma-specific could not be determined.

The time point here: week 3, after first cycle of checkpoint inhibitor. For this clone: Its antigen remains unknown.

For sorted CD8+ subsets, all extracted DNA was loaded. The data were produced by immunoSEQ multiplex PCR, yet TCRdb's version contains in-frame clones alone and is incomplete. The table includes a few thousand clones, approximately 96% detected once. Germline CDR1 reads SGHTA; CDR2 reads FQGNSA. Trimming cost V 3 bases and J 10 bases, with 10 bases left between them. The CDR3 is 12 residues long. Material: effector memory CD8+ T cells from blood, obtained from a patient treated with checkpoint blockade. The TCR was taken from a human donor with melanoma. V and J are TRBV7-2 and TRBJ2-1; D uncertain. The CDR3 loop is CASSLSGFEQFF. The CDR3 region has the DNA TGTGCCAGCAGCTTGAGTGGATTCGAGCAGTTCTTC.